The T cell receptor beta chain described here comes from a study of T cell changes during pregnancy in multiple sclerosis. Some clones are missing from TCRdb's copy, which holds only in-frame ones; the method was immunoSEQ multiplex PCR. The table records fewer than 40,000 clones, more than 70% of them present only once. The sample in question was CD8+ T cells from peripheral blood mononuclear cells, obtained in the first trimester of pregnancy. The clonotype originates from a female donor with multiple sclerosis, enrolled in a pregnancy study.

In DNA form, the CDR3 reads TGTGCCAGCAGCCAAGACGGGGGGACTGGGGCCAACGTCCTGACTTTC. Translation: CASSQDGGTGANVLTF. J is TRBJ2-6 and V is TRBV4-2, with 7 bases fitting TRBD2. Germline V lookup: CDR1 LGHNA, CDR2 YNFKEQ. V shed 0 bases and J 2 bases; nucleotides not matched to a gene: 1. The CDR3 is 16 residues long.